A single sample gave rise to the 11 T cell receptor beta chains below, sequenced in a study of T-cell memory formation after mild COVID-19. One entry per CDR3 protein, called by TCRdb with MiXCR from the 5' RACE reads. The data hold over 350,000 distinct CDR3 sequences, with approximately 24% observed a single time. Sequencing was done on a sample of PBMCs or a T cell subset sorted from them (not recorded which). The receptors derive from an adult woman who had mild COVID-19 (a few samples of this study predate the infection). Cell type and time point are not known.

About this clonotype itself: The junction departs from the called germline gene at one end, perhaps through a read error. This chain links TRBV11-2 with TRBJ2-3; D unclear. The CDR3 runs 13 residues. The germline gives CDR1 SGHAT, CDR2 FQNNGV. The CDR3 DNA is TGCGCCAGCAGCCCGAGTTTCGCAGATACGCAGTATTTT. Translation: CASSPSFADTQYF.

V and J are TRBV30 and TRBJ1-1; unclear D gene. The CDR3 contains 14 residues. Germline V gives CDR1 GTSNPN, CDR2 SVGIG (reference sequence). Deletions cut 1 base from V and 6 bases from J, with 15 bases between. CDR3 region: CAWSDTDSGAEAFF. The CDR3 DNA reads TGTGCCTGGAGTGATACGGACTCTGGAGCTGAAGCTTTCTTT.

The table lists this clonotype with many counts. This rearrangement joins TRBV12-3 or TRBV12-4 to TRBJ2-1; D not resolved. The V end was cut by 5 bases, the J end by 9 bases, with 11 bases between. The CDR3 length is 12 residues. CDR3 sequence: CASSPGFGEQFF. DNA for the CDR3: TGTGCCAGCAGTCCAGGCTTCGGTGAGCAGTTCTTC.

The chain uses TRBV5-1 and TRBJ2-7; no clear D. The CDR3 length is 15 residues. V gave up 0 bases and J gave up 1 base, with 11 bases separating them. The germline V gene has CDR1 SGHRS and CDR2 YFSETQ. The CDR3 region has the DNA TGCGCCAGCAGCTTGGAAGCCAGGCCATCCTACGAGCAGTACTTC. Residues: CASSLEARPSYEQYF.

J is TRBJ2-1 and V is TRBV6-5; D uncertain. The CDR3 is 11 residues long. Germline-derived CDR1 and CDR2 are MNHEY and SVGAGI. Trimming removed 0 bases at V and 9 bases at J, with 3 bases between. This chain's CDR3 is CASSYSSEQFF. DNA for the CDR3: TGTGCCAGCAGTTACTCAAGTGAGCAGTTCTTC.

The chain couples TRBV20-1 to TRBJ1-1; TRBD1 might be the D (5 bases). The germline V and J ends were trimmed by 4 bases and 8 bases, with 11 bases remaining between them. The CDR3 loop spans 11 amino acids. Germline V gives CDR1 DFQATT, CDR2 SNEGSKA (reference sequence). CDR3 residues: CSAMGTLEAFF. In DNA, the CDR3 is TGCAGTGCTATGGGGACTCTGGAAGCTTTCTTT.

V usage is TRBV2 and J usage is TRBJ2-1; D is unresolved. With 4 bases removed from V and 6 bases from J, the gap between germline ends came to 13 bases. CDR3 length: 14 amino acids. Germline-derived CDR1 and CDR2 are SNHLY and FYNNEI. CDR3 DNA: TGTGCCAGCAGTGCAGGAGACCCCCCCAATGAGCAGTTCTTC. Translated, it gives CASSAGDPPNEQFF.

V gene TRBV3-2 combines with J gene TRBJ2-6; the table's D call of TRBD1 was not tested on the DNA. TRBV3-2 is a documented pseudogene. The CDR3 totals 18 residues. The CDR3 region has the DNA TGTGCCAGCAGCCCGTCAGGGCAGGGGGCGGCTGGGGCCAACGTCCTGACTTTC. This encodes CASSPSGQGAAGANVLTF.

V and J are TRBV7-9 and TRBJ2-3; D not resolved. The V gene lost 5 bases and the J gene lost 6 bases, with 15 bases spanning the gap. Looked up from germline, CDR1 is SEHNR and CDR2 is FQNEAQ (reference sequence). The CDR3 is 14 amino acids. CDR3 sequence: CASSLSSARDTQYF. For the CDR3, the DNA is TGTGCCAGCAGCCTAAGCAGTGCGCGGGATACGCAGTATTTT.

V and J are TRBV21-1 and TRBJ2-2; the table's D call, TRBD2, was not checked against the DNA. TRBV21-1 is shown as a pseudogene. The CDR3 consists of 16 residues. The CDR3 here is CASSKAWGDVGGELFF. CDR3 coding DNA: TGTGCCAGCAGCAAAGCGTGGGGAGATGTCGGAGGGGAGCTGTTTTTT.

This clonotype was seen more than once but under ten times. At one end, the junction sequence differs from germline, possibly due to a read error. This rearrangement joins TRBV7-2 to TRBJ1-6; D gene unclear. This CDR3 is 14 amino acids long. CDR1 SGHTA and CDR2 FQGNSA come from the germline V gene. Here the CDR3 reads CASSLGEGNLPLHF. The CDR3 DNA is TGTGCCAGCAGCTTAGGAGAGGGTAATTTACCCCTCCACTTT.